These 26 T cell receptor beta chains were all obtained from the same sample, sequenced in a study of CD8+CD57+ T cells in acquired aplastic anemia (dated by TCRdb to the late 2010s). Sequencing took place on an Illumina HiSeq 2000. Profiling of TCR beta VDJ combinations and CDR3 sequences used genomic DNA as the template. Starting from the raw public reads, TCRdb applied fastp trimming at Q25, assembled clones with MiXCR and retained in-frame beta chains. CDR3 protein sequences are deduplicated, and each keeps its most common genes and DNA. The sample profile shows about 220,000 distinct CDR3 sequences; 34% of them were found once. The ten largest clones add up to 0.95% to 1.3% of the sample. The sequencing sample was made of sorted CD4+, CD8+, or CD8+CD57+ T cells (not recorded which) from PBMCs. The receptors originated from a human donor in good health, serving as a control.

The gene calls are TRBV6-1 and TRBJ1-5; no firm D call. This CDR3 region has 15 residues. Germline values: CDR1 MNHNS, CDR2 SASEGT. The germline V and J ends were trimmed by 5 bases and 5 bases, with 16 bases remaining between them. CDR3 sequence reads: CASSPEGGSYQPQHF. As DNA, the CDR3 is TGTGCCAGCAGTCCCGAAGGCGGCAGCTATCAGCCCCAGCATTTT.

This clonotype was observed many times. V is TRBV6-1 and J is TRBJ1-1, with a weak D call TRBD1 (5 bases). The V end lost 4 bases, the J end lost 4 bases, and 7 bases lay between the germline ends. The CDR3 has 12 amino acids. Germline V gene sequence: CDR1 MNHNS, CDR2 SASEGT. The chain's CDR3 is CASSAGTTEAFF. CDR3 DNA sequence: TGTGCCAGCAGTGCCGGGACCACTGAAGCTTTCTTT.

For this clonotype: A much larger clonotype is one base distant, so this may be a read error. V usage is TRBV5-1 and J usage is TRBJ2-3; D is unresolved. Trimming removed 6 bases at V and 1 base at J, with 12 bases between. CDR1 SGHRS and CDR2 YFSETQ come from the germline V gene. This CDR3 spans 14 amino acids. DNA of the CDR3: TGCGCCAGCACTCGGAGTCCCGGCACAGATACGCAGTATTTT. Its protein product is CASTRSPGTDTQYF.

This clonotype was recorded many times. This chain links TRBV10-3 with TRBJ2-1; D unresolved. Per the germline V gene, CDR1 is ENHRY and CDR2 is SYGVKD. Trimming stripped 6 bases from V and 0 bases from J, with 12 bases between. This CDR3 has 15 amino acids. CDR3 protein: CAISGRSSSYNEQFF. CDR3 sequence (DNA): TGTGCCATCAGCGGCCGGAGTAGCTCCTACAATGAGCAGTTCTTC.

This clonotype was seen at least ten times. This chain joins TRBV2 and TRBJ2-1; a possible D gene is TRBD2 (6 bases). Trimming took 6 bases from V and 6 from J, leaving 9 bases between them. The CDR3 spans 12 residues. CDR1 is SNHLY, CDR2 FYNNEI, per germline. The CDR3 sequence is CASRDGSNEQFF. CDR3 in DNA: TGTGCCAGCAGGGACGGGAGCAATGAGCAGTTCTTC.

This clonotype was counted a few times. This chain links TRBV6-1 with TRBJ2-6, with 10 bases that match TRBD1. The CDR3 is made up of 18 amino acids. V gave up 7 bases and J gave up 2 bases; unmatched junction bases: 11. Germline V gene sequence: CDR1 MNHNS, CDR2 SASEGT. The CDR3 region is CASKKGTGDLTGANVLTF. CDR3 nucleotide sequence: TGTGCCAGCAAGAAAGGGACAGGGGATCTTACTGGGGCCAACGTCCTGACTTTC.

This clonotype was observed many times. The DNA of the CDR3 is TGCAGTGTTCCGGACAGGCGAGCTAACTATGGCTACACCTTC. It specifies CSVPDRRANYGYTF. J is TRBJ1-2 and V is TRBV20-1; 7 bases line up with TRBD1. The CDR3 consists of 14 residues. Germline V gene data show CDR1 as DFQATT and CDR2 as SNEGSKA (reference sequence). V lost 7 bases, J lost 0 bases, and 8 bases stayed unmatched.

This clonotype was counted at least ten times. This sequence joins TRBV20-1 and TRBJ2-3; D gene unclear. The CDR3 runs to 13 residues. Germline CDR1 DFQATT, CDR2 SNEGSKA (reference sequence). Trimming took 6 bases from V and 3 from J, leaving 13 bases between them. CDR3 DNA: TGCAGTGCAGCTCCCCCGGGTACAGATACGCAGTATTTT. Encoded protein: CSAAPPGTDTQYF.

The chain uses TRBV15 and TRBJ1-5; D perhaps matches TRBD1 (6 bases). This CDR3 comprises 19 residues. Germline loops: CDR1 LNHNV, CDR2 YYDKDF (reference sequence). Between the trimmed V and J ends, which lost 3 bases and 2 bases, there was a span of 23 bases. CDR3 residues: CATSSPTVSQGGGNQPQHF. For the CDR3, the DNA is TGTGCCACCAGCAGCCCAACCGTATCACAGGGAGGGGGCAATCAGCCCCAGCATTTT.

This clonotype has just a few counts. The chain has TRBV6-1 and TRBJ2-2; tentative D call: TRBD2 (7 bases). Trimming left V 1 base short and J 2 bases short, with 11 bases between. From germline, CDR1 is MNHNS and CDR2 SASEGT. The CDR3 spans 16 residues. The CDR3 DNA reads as TGTGCCAGCAGTGAAGAAGCGGGGACAAACACCGGGGAGCTGTTTTTT. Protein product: CASSEEAGTNTGELFF.

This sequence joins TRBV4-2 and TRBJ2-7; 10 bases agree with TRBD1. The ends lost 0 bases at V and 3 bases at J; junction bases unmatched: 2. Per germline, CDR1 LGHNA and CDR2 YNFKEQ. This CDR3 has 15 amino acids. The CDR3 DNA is TGTGCCAGCAGCCAAGAAGGGACAGGGGTCTACGAGCAGTACTTC. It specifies CASSQEGTGVYEQYF.

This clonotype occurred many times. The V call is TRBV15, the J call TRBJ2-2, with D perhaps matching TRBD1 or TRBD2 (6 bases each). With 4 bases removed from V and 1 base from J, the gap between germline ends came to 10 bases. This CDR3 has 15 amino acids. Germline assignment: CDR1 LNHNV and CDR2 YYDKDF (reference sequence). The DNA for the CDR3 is TGTGCCACCAGCAAGGGGGGAGAGAACACCGGGGAGCTGTTTTTT. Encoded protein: CATSKGGENTGELFF. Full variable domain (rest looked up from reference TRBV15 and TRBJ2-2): DAMVIQNPRYQVTQFGKPVTLSCSQTLNHNVMYWYQQKSSQAPKLLFHYYDKDFNNEADTPDNFQSRRPNTSFCFLDIRSPGLGDTAMYLCATSKGGENTGELFFGEGSRLTVL.

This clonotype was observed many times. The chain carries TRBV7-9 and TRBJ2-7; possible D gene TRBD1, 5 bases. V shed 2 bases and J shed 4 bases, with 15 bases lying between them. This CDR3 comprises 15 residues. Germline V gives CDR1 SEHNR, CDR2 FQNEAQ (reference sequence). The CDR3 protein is CASSLKGRANYEQYF. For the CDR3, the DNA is TGTGCCAGCAGCTTAAAAGGCAGGGCTAATTACGAGCAGTACTTC.

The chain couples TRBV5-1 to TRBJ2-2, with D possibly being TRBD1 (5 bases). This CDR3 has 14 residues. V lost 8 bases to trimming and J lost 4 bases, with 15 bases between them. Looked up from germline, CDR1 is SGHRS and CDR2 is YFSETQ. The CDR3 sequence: CASSGKAATGELFF. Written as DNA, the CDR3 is TGCGCCAGTTCAGGGAAGGCAGCCACCGGGGAGCTGTTTTTT. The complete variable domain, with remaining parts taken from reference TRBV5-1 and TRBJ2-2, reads KAGVTQTPRYLIKTRGQQVTLSCSPISGHRSVSWYQQTPGQGLQFLFEYFSETQRNKGNFPGRFSGRQFSNSRSEMNVSTLELGDSALYLCASSGKAATGELFFGEGSRLTVL.

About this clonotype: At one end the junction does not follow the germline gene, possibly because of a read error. The CDR3 spells CASSPRTSGTGSYGHTF. The CDR3 DNA is TGTGCCAGCAGCCCTCGGACTAGCGGGACAGGCAGCTATGGCCACACCTTC. The chain links TRBV9 to TRBJ1-2; TRBD1 agrees at 8 bases. The V gene's germline CDR1 is SGDLS and CDR2 YYNGEE. The CDR3 consists of 17 residues.

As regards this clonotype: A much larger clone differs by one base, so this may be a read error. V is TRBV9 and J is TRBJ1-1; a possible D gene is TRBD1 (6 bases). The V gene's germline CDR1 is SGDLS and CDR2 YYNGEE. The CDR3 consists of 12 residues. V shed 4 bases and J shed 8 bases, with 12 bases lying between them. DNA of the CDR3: TGTGCCAGCAGCCAGGCGGACAGCGAAGCTTTCTTT. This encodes CASSQADSEAFF.

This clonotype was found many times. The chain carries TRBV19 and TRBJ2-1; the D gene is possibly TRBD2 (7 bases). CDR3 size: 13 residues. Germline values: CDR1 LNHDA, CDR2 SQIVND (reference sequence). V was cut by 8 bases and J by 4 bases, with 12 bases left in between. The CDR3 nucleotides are TGTGCCAGTGGGGGGGCCGCTTACAATGAGCAGTTCTTC. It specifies CASGGAAYNEQFF.

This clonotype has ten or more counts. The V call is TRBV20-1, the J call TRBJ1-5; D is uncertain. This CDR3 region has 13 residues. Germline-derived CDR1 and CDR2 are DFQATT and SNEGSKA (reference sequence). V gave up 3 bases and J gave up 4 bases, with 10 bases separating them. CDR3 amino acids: CSASSGGNQPQHF. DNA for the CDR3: TGCAGTGCTAGTTCGGGTGGTAATCAGCCCCAGCATTTT.

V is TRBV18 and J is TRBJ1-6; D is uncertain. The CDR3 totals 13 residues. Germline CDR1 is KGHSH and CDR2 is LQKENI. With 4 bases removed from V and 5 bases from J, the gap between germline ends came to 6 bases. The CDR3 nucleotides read TGTGCCAGCTCACAAGATAATAATTCACCCCTCCACTTT. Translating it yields CASSQDNNSPLHF.

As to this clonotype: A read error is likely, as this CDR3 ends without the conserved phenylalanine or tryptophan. CDR3 region: CASSANRVGEAFP. For the CDR3, the DNA is TGTGCCAGCAGCGCTAACAGGGTCGGTGAAGCTTTCCCT. The rearrangement uses TRBV9 and TRBJ1-1; possible D gene TRBD1, 6 bases. The CDR3 spans 13 residues. Germline values: CDR1 SGDLS, CDR2 YYNGEE. V lost 3 bases to trimming and J lost 7 bases, with 13 bases between them.

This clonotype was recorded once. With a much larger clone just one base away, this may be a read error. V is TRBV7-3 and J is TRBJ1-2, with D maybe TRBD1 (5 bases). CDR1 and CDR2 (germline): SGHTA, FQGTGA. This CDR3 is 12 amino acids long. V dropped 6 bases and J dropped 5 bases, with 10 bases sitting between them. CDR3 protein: CASSGSGYGYTF. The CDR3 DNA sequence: TGTGCCAGCAGTGGATCAGGGTATGGCTACACCTTC.

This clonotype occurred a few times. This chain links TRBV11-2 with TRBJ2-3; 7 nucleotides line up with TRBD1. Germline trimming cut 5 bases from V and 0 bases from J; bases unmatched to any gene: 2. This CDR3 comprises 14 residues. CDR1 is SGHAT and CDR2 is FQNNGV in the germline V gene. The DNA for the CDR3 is TGTGCCAGCAGCCAACAGGGGAGCACAGATACGCAGTATTTT. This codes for CASSQQGSTDTQYF. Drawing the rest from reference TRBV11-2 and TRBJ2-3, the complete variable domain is EAGVAQSPRYKIIEKRQSVAFWCNPISGHATLYWYQQILGQGPKLLIQFQNNGVVDDSQLPKDRFSAERLKGVDSTLKIQPAKLEDSAVYLCASSQQGSTDTQYFGPGTRLTVL.

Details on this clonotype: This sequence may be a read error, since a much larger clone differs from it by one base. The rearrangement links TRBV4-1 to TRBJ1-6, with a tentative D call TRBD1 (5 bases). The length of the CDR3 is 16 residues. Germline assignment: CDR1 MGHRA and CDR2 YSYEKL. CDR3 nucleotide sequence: TGCGCCAGCAACCAAGATAAAGGCCCGGGGGATTCACCCCTCCACTTT. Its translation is CASNQDKGPGDSPLHF.

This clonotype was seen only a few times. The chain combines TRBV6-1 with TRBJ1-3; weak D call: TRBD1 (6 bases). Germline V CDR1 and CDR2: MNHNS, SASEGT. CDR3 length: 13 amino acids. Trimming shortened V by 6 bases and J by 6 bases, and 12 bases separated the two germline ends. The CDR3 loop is CASRQGASNTIYF. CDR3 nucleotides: TGTGCCAGCAGACAGGGTGCTTCAAACACCATATATTTT.

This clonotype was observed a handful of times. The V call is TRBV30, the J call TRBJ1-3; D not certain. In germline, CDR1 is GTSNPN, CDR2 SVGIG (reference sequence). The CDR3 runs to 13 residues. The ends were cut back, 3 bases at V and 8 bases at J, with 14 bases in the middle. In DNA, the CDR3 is TGTGCCTGGAGAAGGTGGGGTTTGGACACCATATATTTT. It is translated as CAWRRWGLDTIYF. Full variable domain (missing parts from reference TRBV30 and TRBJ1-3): SQTIHQWPATLVQPVGSPLSLECTVEGTSNPNLYWYRQAAGRGLQLLFYSVGIGQISSEVPQNLSASRPQDRQFILSSKKLLLSDSGFYLCAWRRWGLDTIYFGEGSWLTVV.

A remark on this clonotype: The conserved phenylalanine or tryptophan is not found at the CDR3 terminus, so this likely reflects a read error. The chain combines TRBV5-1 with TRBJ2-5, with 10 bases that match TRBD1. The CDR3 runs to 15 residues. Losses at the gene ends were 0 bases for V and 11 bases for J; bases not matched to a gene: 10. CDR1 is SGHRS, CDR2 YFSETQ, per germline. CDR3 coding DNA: TGCGCCAGCAGCTTGGGGGGACAGGGGCCCGATACTCAGTACCTC. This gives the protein CASSLGGQGPDTQYL.